The source of this TCR beta chain is a study of control samples from healthy donors and cancer patients. CDR3 size: 16 residues. V trimming: 6 bases; J trimming: 7 bases; junction bases outside the gene matches: 12. Germline V gene data show CDR1 as MDHEN and CDR2 as SYDVKM. Sequenced by immunoSEQ multiplex PCR; TCRdb stores in-frame clones only, minus some. The table has some 76,000 clones, 89% seen once. The sample comprised PBMCs. The TCR sequence derives from a woman aged 50 to 60 with colorectal cancer. The chain has TRBV28 and TRBJ1-6, with 7 bases aligning to TRBD1. The DNA for the CDR3 is TGTGCCAGCAGCACCACAGGGGCCTTGGGGAATTCACCCCTCCACTTT. Encoded protein: CASSTTGALGNSPLHF.